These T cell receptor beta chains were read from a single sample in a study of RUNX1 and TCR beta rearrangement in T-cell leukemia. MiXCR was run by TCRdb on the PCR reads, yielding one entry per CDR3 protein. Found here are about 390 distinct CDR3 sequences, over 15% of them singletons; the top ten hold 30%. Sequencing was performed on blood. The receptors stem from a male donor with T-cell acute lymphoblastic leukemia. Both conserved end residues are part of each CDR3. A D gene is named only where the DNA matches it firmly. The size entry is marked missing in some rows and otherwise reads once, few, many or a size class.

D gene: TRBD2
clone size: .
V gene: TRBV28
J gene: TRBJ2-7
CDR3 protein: CASSSALAGVFGGSYEQYF
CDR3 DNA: TGTGCCAGCAGTTCCGCACTAGCGGGAGTTTTTGGTGGCTCCTACGAGCAGTACTTC

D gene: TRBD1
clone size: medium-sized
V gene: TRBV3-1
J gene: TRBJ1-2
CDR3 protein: CASSQGTGGLGYTF
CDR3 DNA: TGTGCCAGCAGCCAAGGGACAGGGGGTCTTGGCTACACCTTC

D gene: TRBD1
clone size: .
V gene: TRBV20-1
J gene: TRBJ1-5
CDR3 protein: CSAREPGQSNPPQHF
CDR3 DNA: TGCAGTGCTAGAGAGCCGGGACAGTCGAATCCTCCCCAGCATTTT

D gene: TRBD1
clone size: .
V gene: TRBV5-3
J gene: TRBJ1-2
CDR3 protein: CARSPGTGTGGYTF
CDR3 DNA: TGTGCCAGAAGCCCCGGGACAGGGACGGGGGGCTACACCTTC

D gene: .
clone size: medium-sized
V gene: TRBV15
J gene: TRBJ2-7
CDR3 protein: CATNRGGTYEQYF
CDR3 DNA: TGTGCCACCAACCGCGGCGGCACCTACGAGCAGTACTTC

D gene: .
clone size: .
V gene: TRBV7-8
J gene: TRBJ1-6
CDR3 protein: CASSLDVRAPLHF
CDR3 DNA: TGTGCCAGCAGCTTAGACGTCCGGGCACCCCTCCACTTT

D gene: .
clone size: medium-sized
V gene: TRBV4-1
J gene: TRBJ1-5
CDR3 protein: CASSPRKVGLLHQPQHF
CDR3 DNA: TGCGCCAGCAGCCCCCGGAAGGTCGGACTCCTACATCAGCCCCAGCATTTT

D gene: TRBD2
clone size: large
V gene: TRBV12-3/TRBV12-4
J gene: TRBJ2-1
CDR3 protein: CASGSGRANEQFF
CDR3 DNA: TGTGCCAGCGGCAGCGGGAGGGCCAATGAGCAGTTCTTC

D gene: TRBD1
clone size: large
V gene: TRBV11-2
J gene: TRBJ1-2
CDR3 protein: CASTHRGNYGYTF
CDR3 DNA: TGTGCCAGCACCCACAGGGGGAACTATGGCTACACCTTC

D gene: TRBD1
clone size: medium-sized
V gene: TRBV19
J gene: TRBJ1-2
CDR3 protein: CASSIVGQGADYGYTF
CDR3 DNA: TGTGCCAGTAGTATAGTAGGACAGGGGGCGGACTATGGCTACACCTTC

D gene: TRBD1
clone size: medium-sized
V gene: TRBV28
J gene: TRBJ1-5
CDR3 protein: CASSLKWTGSPPHQHF
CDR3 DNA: TGTGCCAGCAGTTTAAAATGGACAGGGTCCCCGCCTCACCAGCATTTT

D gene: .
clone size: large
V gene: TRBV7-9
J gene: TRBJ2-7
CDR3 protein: CASSPTSDEQYF
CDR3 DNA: TGTGCCAGCAGCCCCACGTCTGACGAGCAGTACTTC

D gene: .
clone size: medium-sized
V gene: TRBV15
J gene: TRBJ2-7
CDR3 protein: CATSRDPSSYEQYF
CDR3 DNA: TGTGCCACCAGCAGAGACCCAAGCTCCTACGAGCAGTACTTC

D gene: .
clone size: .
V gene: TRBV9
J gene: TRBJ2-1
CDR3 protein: CASSSRWGGDEQFF
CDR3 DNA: TGTGCCAGCAGCTCGCGGTGGGGGGGCGATGAGCAGTTCTTC

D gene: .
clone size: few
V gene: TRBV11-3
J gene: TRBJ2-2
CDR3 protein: CASSLVRDTGELFF
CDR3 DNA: TGTGCCAGCAGCTTAGTTAGAGACACCGGGGAGCTGTTTTTT

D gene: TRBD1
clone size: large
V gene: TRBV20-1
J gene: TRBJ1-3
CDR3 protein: CSASTGVGNTIYF
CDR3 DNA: TGCAGTGCTAGTACAGGGGTCGGAAACACCATATATTTT

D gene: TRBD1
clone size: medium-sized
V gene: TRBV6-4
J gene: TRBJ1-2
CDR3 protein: CASSVTGGAGYGYTF
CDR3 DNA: TGTGCCAGCAGCGTAACAGGGGGCGCAGGGTATGGCTACACCTTC

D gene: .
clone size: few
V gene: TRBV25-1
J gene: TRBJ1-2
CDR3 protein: CASSESGGNYGYTF
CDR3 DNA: TGTGCCAGCAGTGAATCCGGGGGCAATTATGGCTACACCTTC

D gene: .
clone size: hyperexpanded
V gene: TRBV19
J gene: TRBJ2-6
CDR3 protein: CASSMSSGANVLTF
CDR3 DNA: TGTGCCAGTAGTATGAGCTCTGGGGCCAACGTCCTGACTTTC

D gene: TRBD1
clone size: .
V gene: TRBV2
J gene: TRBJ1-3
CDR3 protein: CASSERTGRNTIYF
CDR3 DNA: TGTGCCAGCAGTGAACGGACAGGGCGGAACACCATATATTTT

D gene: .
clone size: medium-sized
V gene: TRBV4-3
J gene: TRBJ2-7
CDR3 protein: CASSQDIRGGYEQYF
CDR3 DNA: TGCGCCAGCAGCCAAGATATCAGGGGTGGGTACGAGCAGTACTTC